These 14 T cell receptor beta chains were sequenced from one sample in a study of metastatic and nonmetastatic thyroid tumors. TCRdb re-called the PCR reads with MiXCR. The repertoire has 5,000 or so clones, 30% to 35% of them found once; the top ten carry around 28%. Thyroid surgery had not been preceded by any treatment in any patient. Input material: adjacent normal tissue. The receptors originated from a male donor with papillary thyroid cancer or a benign thyroid nodule (not recorded which). Some clones in this sample may be carry-over from other donors' samples.

The rearrangement joins TRBV30 to TRBJ1-3; D may be TRBD1 (6 bases). The length of the CDR3 is 14 residues. Germline assignment: CDR1 GTSNPN and CDR2 SVGIG (reference sequence). The V end lost 0 bases, the J end lost 2 bases, and 8 bases lay between the germline ends. The CDR3 nucleotides read TGTGCCTGGAGTGTATGGGACACTGGAAACACCATATATTTT. Its protein product is CAWSVWDTGNTIYF.

The chain combines TRBV11-2 with TRBJ2-1, with 9 bases matching TRBD2. In germline, CDR1 is SGHAT, CDR2 FQNNGV. The CDR3 covers 15 residues. The J segment lost 4 bases and the V segment lost 5 bases, leaving 6 bases of the junction unmatched. CDR3 amino acids: CASSPGTSHYNEQFF. DNA of the CDR3: TGTGCCAGCAGCCCCGGGACTAGCCATTACAATGAGCAGTTCTTC.

This clone has a handful of counts. This chain uses TRBV24-1 with TRBJ2-6, with D possibly being TRBD2 (6 bases). There are 16 residues in the CDR3. Germline values: CDR1 KGHDR, CDR2 SFDVKD. Trimming pared 12 bases from V and 0 bases from J, leaving 17 bases between. This chain's CDR3 is CASSPGLRSGANVLTF. The DNA for the CDR3 is TGTGCCTCTTCCCCGGGACTCCGCTCTGGGGCCAACGTCCTGACTTTC.

This chain connects TRBV27 to TRBJ2-3, with a weak D call TRBD1 (6 bases). The V end lost 5 bases, the J end lost 0 bases, and 15 bases lay between the germline ends. The germline V gene encodes CDR1 MNHEY and CDR2 SMNVEV (reference sequence). The CDR3 is 16 residues long. CDR3 sequence reads: CASSPGTFESTDTQYF. CDR3 in DNA: TGTGCCAGCAGTCCCGGGACATTTGAAAGCACAGATACGCAGTATTTT.

This chain connects TRBV28 to TRBJ1-1; D ambiguous. Trimming stripped 10 bases from V and 4 bases from J, with 19 bases between. Germline lookup yields CDR1 MDHEN and CDR2 SYDVKM. The CDR3 extends over 14 amino acids. DNA for the CDR3: TGTGCCACCACCCCCGGACGGATTAGCACTGAAGCTTTCTTT. Amino acids: CATTPGRISTEAFF.

This clone is large (0.1 to 1%) by share. This chain joins TRBV28 and TRBJ2-7, with D perhaps TRBD1 or TRBD2 (5 bases each). V lost 10 bases, J lost 3 bases, and 16 bases lay in between. The germline CDR1 and CDR2 sequences are MDHEN and SYDVKM. This CDR3 contains 13 residues. The DNA of the CDR3 is TGTGCCACCTTTGAGGGGTTCGGCTACGAGCAGTACTTC. It specifies CATFEGFGYEQYF.

CDR3 DNA: TGTGCCAGCAGTTACGGGGTATGGACAGGGGGCGAGCAGTTCTTC. This gives the protein CASSYGVWTGGEQFF. V is TRBV6-2 or TRBV6-3 and J is TRBJ2-1, with 11 bases identical to TRBD1. V shed 2 bases and J 10 bases; nucleotides not matched to a gene: 7. Per the germline V gene, CDR1 is MNHEY and CDR2 is SVGEGT. The CDR3 has 15 residues.

This clone was counted a few times. The rearrangement links TRBV6-7 to TRBJ2-5; 7 bases map to TRBD2. TRBV6-7 is treated as an ORF (open reading frame) with a function not yet certain. V was clipped by 7 bases and J by 2 bases; unmatched bases: 13. The CDR3 loop spans 16 amino acids. The CDR3 sequence: CASTGRCREGQETQYF. The CDR3 DNA follows: TGTGCCAGCACCGGACGGTGTAGGGAGGGTCAAGAGACCCAGTACTTC.

The chain carries TRBV20-1 and TRBJ2-7, with a weak D call TRBD1 (6 bases). The CDR3 is 15 amino acids. Trimming took 0 bases from V and 3 from J, leaving 15 bases between them. Germline V lookup: CDR1 DFQATT, CDR2 SNEGSKA (reference sequence). The chain's CDR3 is CSARDLRDINYEQYF. In DNA, the CDR3 is TGCAGTGCTAGAGATCTCCGGGACATCAACTACGAGCAGTACTTC.

This clone has just a few counts. The chain couples TRBV6-1 to TRBJ1-1; maybe TRBD1 (5 bases). V was shortened by 10 bases and J by 2 bases, with 14 bases between the two germline ends. Germline CDR1 reads MNHNS; CDR2 reads SASEGT. This CDR3 has 13 amino acids. For the CDR3, the DNA is TGTGCCACCCATCTAACAGGCAACACTGAAGCTTTCTTT. This translates into CATHLTGNTEAFF.

Remarks on this clone: An end of the junction does not agree with germline; a read error may underlie this. This chain uses TRBV11-3 with TRBJ2-7, with 8 bases lining up with TRBD1. CDR1 and CDR2 (germline): SGHNT, YENEEA. This CDR3 comprises 14 residues. CDR3 coding DNA: TGTGCCAGCAGCCCCGGGACAGGTCTCTACGATCAGTACTTC. Its translation: CASSPGTGLYDQYF. Full variable domain (remainder filled in from reference TRBV11-3 and TRBJ2-7): EAGVVQSPRYKIIEKKQPVAFWCNPISGHNTLYWYLQNLGQGPELLIRYENEEAVDDSQLPKDRFSAERLKGVDSTLKIQPAELGDSAVYLCASSPGTGLYDQYFGPGTRLTVT.

This chain joins TRBV3-1 and TRBJ1-3; D is unclear. Germline values: CDR1 LGHDT, CDR2 YNNKEL (reference sequence). Trimming took off 4 bases at V and 0 bases at J, with 10 bases between the two ends. This CDR3 is 15 amino acids long. This CDR3 reads CASSPGVISGNTIYF. CDR3 sequence (DNA): TGTGCCAGCAGCCCGGGCGTGATCTCTGGAAACACCATATATTTT.

V and J are TRBV18 and TRBJ1-3, with a tentative D call TRBD1 (5 bases). This CDR3 contains 15 residues. CDR1 is KGHSH and CDR2 is LQKENI in the germline V gene. V was shortened by 1 base and J by 3 bases, with 10 bases between the two germline ends. CDR3 sequence: CASSPRQGGGNTIYF. The DNA for the CDR3 is TGTGCCAGCTCACCACGCCAGGGTGGTGGAAACACCATATATTTT.

This clone has just a few counts. The V and J genes are TRBV2 and TRBJ2-1, with D perhaps TRBD1 or TRBD2 (5 bases each). V gave up 2 bases and J gave up 7 bases, with 9 bases separating them. There are 13 residues in the CDR3. Germline values: CDR1 SNHLY, CDR2 FYNNEI. Here the CDR3 reads CASSETRQNEQFF. In DNA form, the CDR3 reads TGTGCCAGCAGTGAAACTAGACAGAATGAGCAGTTCTTC.